Included here is one T cell receptor beta chain sequence, with context. The target antigen is unknown. The data derive from a study of T-cell reconstitution after alpha-beta-depleted transplantation in children. Study results and limitations: T-cell counts and diversity at one year post-transplant came mainly from newly produced T cells. There were reportedly several hundred expanded graft clones from which alpha-beta T cells came about two months after transplant.

Construction of the TCRbeta library involved unique molecular identifiers. Each CDR3 protein gets one entry after TCRdb re-called the PCR reads with MiXCR. The sample lists some 80,000 distinct CDR3 sequences, less than 20% occurring once. This clonotype was sampled from a male patient aged 2-15 years who had a stem cell transplant for acute lymphoblastic leukemia, so the T cells may come from the graft donor. Material: PBMCs, mostly from graft donor cells, obtained 360 days after TCRalphabeta/CD19-depleted stem cell transplant.

Here the CDR3 DNA reads TGTGCCAGCAGCTTAGCATCGGGACTCCACACAGATACGCAGTATTTT. It translates to CASSLASGLHTDTQYF. The V gene is TRBV7-6, the J gene TRBJ2-3; a weak D match, TRBD2 (6 bases). The CDR3 sequence is 16 residues long. The V end lost 0 bases, the J end lost 2 bases, and 12 bases lay between the germline ends. The V gene's germline CDR1 is SGHVS and CDR2 FNYEAQ.